The 8 T cell receptor beta chains presented below share a single source sample, sequenced in a study of radiation and T cells in renal cell carcinoma. TCRdb keeps only in-frame clones here, not all; method: immunoSEQ multiplex PCR. The repertoire has 90,000 to 100,000 clones, 86% of them found once; the top ten carry under 9.5%. The sample's time point: baseline pretreatment blood. Sample treatment: 15 Gy SBRT to primary tumor, nephrectomy 4 weeks later. The sample consisted of blood, taken from a patient whose treatment included radiotherapy and nephrectomy. All receptors derive from a man between 50 and 59 years old with renal cell carcinoma.

V gene TRBV6-5 combines with J gene TRBJ2-2; D gene unclear. CDR1 is MNHEY and CDR2 is SVGAGI in the germline V gene. V was clipped by 5 bases and J by 4 bases, with 2 bases between them. This CDR3 contains 11 residues. DNA for the CDR3: TGTGCCAGCAGTGTCACCGGGGAGCTGTTTTTT. Translating gives CASSVTGELFF.

V and J are TRBV29-1 and TRBJ2-1; 9 positions agree with TRBD1. This CDR3 region has 14 residues. Germline V CDR1 and CDR2: SQVTM, ANQGSEA. V lost 4 bases, J lost 7 bases, and 8 bases stayed unmatched. Here the CDR3 reads CSVVGDRVSNEQFF. The CDR3 bases are TGCAGCGTTGTTGGGGACAGGGTTTCGAATGAGCAGTTCTTC.

The chain recombines TRBV19 with TRBJ2-3; TRBD2 matches at 10 bases. With V trimmed by 3 bases and J by 3 bases, 6 bases remained unmatched. The CDR3 runs to 16 residues. Per germline, CDR1 LNHDA and CDR2 SQIVND (reference sequence). DNA for the CDR3: TGTGCCAGTAGTATGCTTGTAGCGGGAGGAACAGATACGCAGTATTTT. Translated: CASSMLVAGGTDTQYF.

This clone has just one count. The chain is built from TRBV28 and TRBJ2-7; D unresolved. CDR1 MDHEN and CDR2 SYDVKM come from the germline V gene. The CDR3 consists of 15 residues. Trimming stripped 6 bases from V and 9 bases from J, with 24 bases between. The CDR3 sequence is CASSPIQVFDYGQYF. For the CDR3, the DNA is TGTGCCAGCAGCCCAATTCAGGTTTTTGATTATGGGCAGTACTTC.

V usage is TRBV19 and J usage is TRBJ1-1; TRBD1 aligns across 7 bases. CDR1 LNHDA and CDR2 SQIVND come from the germline V gene (reference sequence). This CDR3 region has 14 residues. V dropped 11 bases and J dropped 0; count of bases not matched to a gene: 9. In DNA form, the CDR3 reads TGTGCCGTCAGGGGGACAGTCATGAACACTGAAGCTTTCTTT. Its protein product is CAVRGTVMNTEAFF. The full variable domain, in which reference TRBV19 and TRBJ1-1 provide the parts outside the CDR3, is DGGITQSPKYLFRKEGQNVTLSCEQNLNHDAMYWYRQDPGQGLRLIYYSQIVNDFQKGDIAEGYSVSREKKESFPLTVTSAQKNPTAFYLCAVRGTVMNTEAFFGQGTRLTVV.

The chain carries TRBV20-1 and TRBJ2-1; the D gene is possibly TRBD2 (5 bases). The CDR3 totals 10 residues. Trimming stripped 8 bases from V and 7 bases from J, with 9 bases between. The V gene's germline CDR1 is DFQATT and CDR2 SNEGSKA (reference sequence). The CDR3 DNA sequence: TGCAGTCTTAGAGGGAATGAGCAGTTCTTC. Residues: CSLRGNEQFF.

This clone was seen more than once but under ten times. V and J are TRBV5-3 and TRBJ1-1; tentatively, D is TRBD1 (6 bases). TRBV5-3 is assigned to the ORF class and has an uncertain function. Trimming removed 4 bases at V and 5 bases at J, with 15 bases between. CDR3 length equals 14 residues. CDR3 region: CARSNIQGWTEAFF. CDR3 DNA: TGTGCCAGAAGCAACATACAGGGTTGGACTGAAGCTTTCTTT.

The chain has TRBV30 and TRBJ1-6; D call uncertain. V was clipped by 0 bases and J by 11 bases, with 14 bases between them. The germline V gene encodes CDR1 GTSNPN and CDR2 SVGIG (reference sequence). CDR3 length: 14 amino acids. Here the CDR3 reads CAWSVIGEFTPLHF. CDR3 sequence (DNA): TGTGCCTGGAGTGTAATTGGGGAATTTACACCCCTCCACTTT.